This entry lists 25 T cell receptor beta chains sequenced from one sample in a study of Ad26.COV2.S vaccination and SARS-CoV-2 variants. Assay: immunoSEQ multiplex PCR; the TCRdb copy retains only in-frame clones and omits some. The profile covers approximately 300,000 clones, with roughly 80% appearing a single time and 2% to 2.5% taken by the ten largest. Documented treatment: roughly 18 received Ad26.COV2.S at low or high dose, single or two shots; 5 received placebo; per-sample allocation not given. Sampling was done on day 63 after the first vaccine or placebo injection. This specimen consisted of peripheral blood, obtained in a trial of Ad26.COV2.S vaccine versus placebo. The source is a person between 18 and 60 years old who received the Ad26.COV2.S COVID-19 vaccine or a placebo.

V and J are TRBV5-4 and TRBJ2-6, with 7 bases identical to TRBD2. The V gene's germline CDR1 is SGHNT and CDR2 YYREEE (reference sequence). With 6 bases clipped from V and 0 bases from J, the junction kept 9 bases outside the gene matches. CDR3 length equals 17 residues. The CDR3 nucleotides are TGTGCCAGCACCCAGGGAGGGAGAAGCTCTGGGGCCAACGTCCTGACTTTC. Translated, it gives CASTQGGRSSGANVLTF.

This chain connects TRBV18 to TRBJ1-1; 7 bases agree with TRBD1. From germline, CDR1 is KGHSH and CDR2 LQKENI. The CDR3 is 14 amino acids. The ends lost 5 bases at V and 0 bases at J; junction bases unmatched: 3. The CDR3 sequence: CASSMDRMNTEAFF. CDR3 in DNA: TGTGCCAGCTCAATGGACAGGATGAACACTGAAGCTTTCTTT.

V is TRBV5-1 and J is TRBJ2-5, with no clear D. Per the germline V gene, CDR1 is SGHRS and CDR2 is YFSETQ. The CDR3 is 14 residues long. V lost 0 bases and J 5 bases, leaving 11 bases between the germline ends. DNA of the CDR3: TGCGCCAGCAGCTTGGGAACGGCTCTGGAGACCCAGTACTTC. It specifies CASSLGTALETQYF.

V gene TRBV5-5 combines with J gene TRBJ1-1; 8 bases fit TRBD1. From germline, CDR1 is SGHKS and CDR2 YYEKEE (reference sequence). CDR3 length equals 15 residues. V shed 4 bases, J shed 5 bases, and the junction held 10 bases outside the gene matches. The chain's CDR3 is CASSREPTGDTEAFF. Here the CDR3 DNA reads TGTGCCAGCAGCAGAGAGCCGACAGGGGATACTGAAGCTTTCTTT.

This chain joins TRBV29-1 and TRBJ1-1; TRBD1 matches at 7 bases. Germline CDR1 SQVTM, CDR2 ANQGSEA. The ends lost 7 bases at V and 0 bases at J; junction bases unmatched: 8. The CDR3 consists of 14 residues. This CDR3 reads CSAEGALVNTEAFF. The CDR3, as DNA: TGCAGCGCTGAGGGGGCCCTGGTGAACACTGAAGCTTTCTTT.

The chain is built from TRBV6-5 and TRBJ2-7; D might be TRBD2 (5 bases). V was pared by 2 bases and J by 5 bases, with 7 bases between. The CDR3 has 12 residues. CDR1 and CDR2 (germline): MNHEY, SVGAGI. The CDR3 region has the DNA TGTGCCAGCAGTTACCCGGGGAACGAGCAGTACTTC. Translation: CASSYPGNEQYF.

The gene calls are TRBV11-3 and TRBJ2-5; D remains ambiguous. CDR1 is SGHNT, CDR2 YENEEA, per germline. This CDR3 region has 13 residues. V dropped 2 bases and J dropped 5 bases, with 9 bases sitting between them. For the CDR3, the DNA is TGTGCCAGCAGCTTATCCAGGTCGGAGACCCAGTACTTC. Protein sequence: CASSLSRSETQYF.

The chain joins TRBV5-1 to TRBJ2-7, with D unclear. The CDR3 has 15 amino acids. Germline assignment: CDR1 SGHRS and CDR2 YFSETQ. Trimming stripped 4 bases from V and 2 bases from J, with 16 bases between. CDR3: CASSPLGSTTYEQYF. CDR3 sequence (DNA): TGCGCCAGCAGCCCTCTGGGGTCAACAACCTACGAGCAGTACTTC.

The chain has TRBV7-9 and TRBJ2-7; the match to TRBD1 covers 7 bases. CDR1 and CDR2 from the germline V gene are SEHNR and FQNEAQ (reference sequence). Losses at the gene ends were 4 bases for V and 2 bases for J; bases not matched to a gene: 8. CDR3 length equals 15 residues. CDR3 sequence reads: CASSSGQQKTYEQYF. The CDR3 DNA reads as TGTGCCAGCAGCTCGGGACAGCAGAAGACCTACGAGCAGTACTTC.

Concerning this clone itself: The sample contains more than one DNA sequence encoding this CDR3. V usage is TRBV7-9 and J usage is TRBJ2-2, with TRBD1 identical over 7 bases. The J segment lost 4 bases and the V segment lost 3 bases, leaving 2 bases of the junction unmatched. The CDR3 length is 14 residues. Looked up from germline, CDR1 is SEHNR and CDR2 is FQNEAQ (reference sequence). CDR3 protein: CASSLAGGTGELFF. The CDR3 DNA reads TGTGCCAGCAGCTTGGCAGGGGGCACCGGGGAGCTGTTTTTT. The full variable domain, completed using reference TRBV7-9 and TRBJ2-2, is DTGVSQNPRHKITKRGQNVTFRCDPISEHNRLYWYRQTLGQGPEFLTYFQNEAQLEKSRLLSDRFSAERPKGSFSTLEIQRTEQGDSAMYLCASSLAGGTGELFFGEGSRLTVL.

The rearrangement links TRBV10-3 to TRBJ2-2, with TRBD2 matching over 9 bases. This CDR3 is built from 14 residues. V shed 6 bases and J 1 base; nucleotides not matched to a gene: 0. Germline V CDR1 and CDR2: ENHRY, SYGVKD. The CDR3 nucleotides are TGTGCCATCAGGACTAGCGGGAACACCGGGGAGCTGTTTTTT. This translates into CAIRTSGNTGELFF.

This clone was recorded only once. The chain couples TRBV6-5 to TRBJ2-1, with a tentative D call TRBD1 (5 bases). The CDR3 has 14 residues. Germline values: CDR1 MNHEY, CDR2 SVGAGI. V was pared by 6 bases and J by 8 bases, with 17 bases between. In DNA form, the CDR3 reads TGTGCCAGCAGCCTGATTTCCGGCAGGGATGAGCAGTTCTTC. Residues: CASSLISGRDEQFF.

The chain recombines TRBV27 with TRBJ2-7; tentative D call: TRBD2 (6 bases). The CDR3 is made up of 16 amino acids. The germline V and J ends were trimmed by 5 bases and 6 bases, with 23 bases remaining between them. Germline loops: CDR1 MNHEY, CDR2 SMNVEV (reference sequence). The CDR3 DNA reads TGTGCCAGCAGTCTTTCTTCGAGCGGGTGGGCTACCGAGCAGTACTTC. It encodes CASSLSSSGWATEQYF.

The V call is TRBV7-8, the J call TRBJ2-1; 9 bases are shared with TRBD1. The germline V gene encodes CDR1 SGHVS and CDR2 FQNEAQ. The CDR3 length is 15 residues. The junction had 6 bases not matched to a gene; V was cut back by 5 bases and J by 4 bases. CDR3 DNA sequence: TGTGCCAGCAGCGTACAGGGGGCGAGTTACAATGAGCAGTTCTTC. Translated, it gives CASSVQGASYNEQFF.

The J gene is TRBJ1-2, the V gene TRBV30; D gene uncertain. The CDR3 length is 12 residues. The V end lost 1 base, the J end lost 8 bases, and 11 bases lay between the germline ends. Germline assignment: CDR1 GTSNPN and CDR2 SVGIG (reference sequence). CDR3 amino acids: CAWSEARWGYTF. CDR3 DNA sequence: TGTGCCTGGAGTGAGGCCAGATGGGGCTACACCTTC.

As for this clone: Other DNA sequences in this specimen translate into the identical CDR3. The chain uses TRBV11-2 and TRBJ1-1; D gene ambiguous. Germline V gene data show CDR1 as SGHAT and CDR2 as FQNNGV. CDR3 length: 13 residues. Trimming removed 2 bases at V and 1 base at J, with 5 bases between. CDR3 DNA sequence: TGTGCCAGCAGCTTAAGTAGGAACACTGAAGCTTTCTTT. Encoded protein: CASSLSRNTEAFF.

The CDR3 reads CASSFETGGSYGYTF. CDR3 nucleotide sequence: TGCGCCAGCAGCTTCGAGACAGGGGGCTCCTATGGCTACACCTTC. The chain links TRBV5-1 to TRBJ1-2; 10 bases line up with TRBD1. The trim removed 2 bases at V and 4 bases at J, leaving 5 bases unmatched. Germline V lookup: CDR1 SGHRS, CDR2 YFSETQ. The CDR3 consists of 15 residues.

A remark on this clone: The identical CDR3 is also encoded by other nucleotide sequences in the sample. The rearrangement links TRBV28 to TRBJ1-2; possible D gene TRBD1, 5 bases. The germline V and J ends were trimmed by 2 bases and 7 bases, with 8 bases remaining between them. The CDR3 consists of 12 residues. The germline V gene encodes CDR1 MDHEN and CDR2 SYDVKM. CDR3 nucleotides: TGTGCCAGCAGTTTAAGGGGACGTGGCTACACCTTC. It is translated as CASSLRGRGYTF.

V usage is TRBV23-1 and J usage is TRBJ1-2; D gene unclear. TRBV23-1 qualifies as an ORF whose function is uncertain. The CDR3 length is 10 residues. V was trimmed by 10 bases and J by 7 bases, leaving 10 bases between them. The CDR3 nucleotides read TGCGCCAAAAATGCGGGTGGCTACACCTTC. Translation gives CAKNAGGYTF.

CDR3 sequence reads: CARPPGGRPGSPLHF. Written as DNA, the CDR3 is TGTGCCAGACCCCCCGGGGGGCGCCCAGGGTCACCCCTCCACTTT. The chain is built from TRBV7-6 and TRBJ1-6; tentatively, D is TRBD1 (6 bases). The V gene's germline CDR1 is SGHVS and CDR2 FNYEAQ. The CDR3 has 15 amino acids. V was cut by 9 bases and J by 10 bases, with 22 bases left in between.

This clone was observed a handful of times. The J gene is TRBJ1-2, the V gene TRBV29-1, with D uncertain. The CDR3 spans 15 residues. Germline CDR1 SQVTM, CDR2 ANQGSEA. V lost 5 bases to trimming and J lost 0 bases, with 16 bases between them. The CDR3, as DNA: TGCAGCGTTCAAAGGACTGACACTTCTAACTATGGCTACACCTTC. As protein: CSVQRTDTSNYGYTF. The complete variable domain, with remaining parts taken from reference TRBV29-1 and TRBJ1-2, reads SAVISQKPSRDICQRGTSLTIQCQVDSQVTMMFWYRQQPGQSLTLIATANQGSEATYESGFVIDKFPISRPNLTFSTLTVSNMSPEDSSIYLCSVQRTDTSNYGYTFGSGTRLTVV.

The rearrangement uses TRBV19 and TRBJ1-5, with TRBD1 as a possible D gene (6 bases). Trimming removed 5 bases at V and 6 bases at J, with 14 bases between. The CDR3 has 14 amino acids. Germline loops: CDR1 LNHDA, CDR2 SQIVND (reference sequence). CDR3 region: CASSRGGQGQPQHF. In DNA, the CDR3 is TGTGCCAGTAGTCGCGGGGGGCAAGGTCAGCCCCAGCATTTT.

The V call is TRBV2, the J call TRBJ1-5, with 7 bases identical to TRBD1. Trimming at V came to 3 bases and at J to 7 bases, leaving 0 bases not matched to a gene. CDR3 length: 12 amino acids. The germline gives CDR1 SNHLY, CDR2 FYNNEI. CDR3 sequence reads: CASSDRGQPQHF. CDR3 in DNA: TGTGCCAGCAGTGACAGGGGGCAGCCCCAGCATTTT.

The genes are TRBV28 and TRBJ2-5; D is undetermined. The CDR3 is 14 amino acids. Trimming shortened V by 7 bases and J by 0 bases, and 12 bases separated the two germline ends. Per germline, CDR1 MDHEN and CDR2 SYDVKM. The CDR3 is CASTNAGDQETQYF. CDR3 nucleotides: TGTGCCAGCACCAACGCTGGAGACCAAGAGACCCAGTACTTC.

The gene calls are TRBV11-3 and TRBJ2-5, with a tentative D call TRBD1 (6 bases). The germline CDR1 and CDR2 sequences are SGHNT and YENEEA. The CDR3 has 12 amino acids. V was clipped by 2 bases and J by 5 bases, with 6 bases between them. DNA of the CDR3: TGTGCCAGCAGCTTAACAGGGGAGACCCAGTACTTC. Its protein product is CASSLTGETQYF.